This T cell receptor (beta chain) derives from a study of blood T cells in healthy people across ages. The authors ran a second PCR of about 6 to 11 cycles using a sample-barcoded 5' primer and a J-beta primer mix. Tags on each cDNA molecule came from a template-switch adaptor with 12 random nucleotides. Every sample produced at least 2.5 million CDR3-containing paired-end reads. Each CDR3 protein gets one entry after TCRdb re-called the 5' RACE reads with MiXCR. This table has hundreds of thousands of distinct CDR3 sequences, roughly 32% appearing once. This clonotype appeared many times. As yet, its antigen is unknown. Study-wide findings and caveats: Long-lived donors carried more naive CD4+ cells and greater diversity than aged donors.

The V gene's germline CDR1 is DFQATT and CDR2 SNEGSKA (reference sequence). V lost 0 bases and J lost 7, with 13 bases in between. The CDR3 totals 15 residues. The chain joins TRBV20-1 to TRBJ1-6; unclear D gene. The sequence derives from an elderly woman in good health. Sample: blood. The CDR3 DNA sequence: TGCAGTGCTAGAGATTTCCTGACTGGGAATTCACCCCTCCACTTT. Encoded protein: CSARDFLTGNSPLHF.